This T cell receptor beta chain was sequenced during a study of CD8 T cells in ankylosing spondylitis. Broader study findings: The authors found the disease-linked clones to be CD8+ and relatively rare in peripheral blood.

CDR3 size: 15 residues. V was clipped by 0 bases and J by 7 bases, with 14 bases between them. Germline CDR1 SGHRS, CDR2 YFSETQ. On this clonotype itself: Antigen unknown.

From the 5' RACE reads, TCRdb called clonotypes with MiXCR, one entry per CDR3 protein. The sample carries 200,000 to 300,000 distinct CDR3 sequences, over 30% recorded once. The sequenced material came from blood, either unsorted or a sorted T cell fraction (not recorded which). The TCR comes from a male donor with ankylosing spondylitis or in good health (not recorded which). The chain has TRBV5-1 and TRBJ2-1; D is uncertain. The CDR3 region is CASSLVGRVLNEQFF. In nucleotides, the CDR3 is TGCGCCAGCAGCTTGGTGGGTAGGGTCTTGAATGAGCAGTTCTTC.